The clone carrying this T cell receptor (beta chain) was counted at least ten times. Its antigen is undetermined. The data are from a study of T cells after yellow fever vaccination. Points from the study as a whole: Subsequent booster samples again held most clones from primary vaccination (around 96% CD4, 88% CD8). Some clonotypes were seen in both the CD4 and the CD8 compartments. These made up a small share and likely arose from convergent recombination. It was a weaker secondary response, yet one that peaked faster, at day 5 versus 15. Abundant clonotypes from the bulk population could contaminate FACS-sorted repertoires.

The CDR3 consists of 12 residues. The V end lost 4 bases, the J end lost 2 bases, and 7 bases lay between the germline ends. The germline gives CDR1 SGHRS, CDR2 YFSETQ. TCRdb reprocessed the 5' RACE reads with MiXCR, giving one entry per CDR3 protein. The sample includes some 390,000 distinct CDR3 sequences, 6.2% of them seen just once. The specimen comprised PBMCs, sampled 5 days after the yellow fever booster vaccination. The receptor was derived from a man between 25 and 39 years old who received the YFV17D yellow fever vaccine. The rearrangement links TRBV5-1 to TRBJ2-7; no clear D. DNA for the CDR3: TGCGCCAGCAGCCTGGACGCCTACGAGCAGTACTTC. Residues: CASSLDAYEQYF.